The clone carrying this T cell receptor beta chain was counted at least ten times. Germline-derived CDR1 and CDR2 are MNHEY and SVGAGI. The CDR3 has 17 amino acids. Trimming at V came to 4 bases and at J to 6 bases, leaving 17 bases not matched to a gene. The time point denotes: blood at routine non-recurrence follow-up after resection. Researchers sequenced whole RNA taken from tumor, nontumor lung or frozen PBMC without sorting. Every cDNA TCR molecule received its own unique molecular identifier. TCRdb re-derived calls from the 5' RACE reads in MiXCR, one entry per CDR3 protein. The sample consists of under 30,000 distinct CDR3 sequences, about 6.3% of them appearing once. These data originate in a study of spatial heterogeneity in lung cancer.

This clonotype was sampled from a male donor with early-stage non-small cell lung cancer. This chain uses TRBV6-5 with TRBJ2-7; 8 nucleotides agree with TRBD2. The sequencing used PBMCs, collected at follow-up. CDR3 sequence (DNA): TGTGCCAGCAGTTTCAGGGGCCTGACACGGGGGGGCGGCGAGCAGTACTTC. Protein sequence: CASSFRGLTRGGGEQYF.